What follows are 10 T cell receptor beta chains derived from one specimen sequenced in a study of cytomegalovirus exposure and HLA in healthy donors. PCR primers comprised 60 Vbeta and 13 Jbeta primers. Here immunoSEQ multiplex PCR was the method, and the copy in TCRdb shows in-frame clones only, minus some. This sample has some 150,000 clones, with 75% to 90% found just once. Input material: PBMCs. These receptors were collected from a woman in her 30s in good health and CMV-seronegative.

The chain has TRBV9 and TRBJ2-1; a weak D match, TRBD2 (6 bases). Germline V gives CDR1 SGDLS, CDR2 YYNGEE. The CDR3 is 16 amino acids. V lost 5 bases to trimming and J lost 0 bases, with 15 bases between them. DNA of the CDR3: TGTGCCAGCAGTGAACAGCGGGCAAGCTCCTACAATGAGCAGTTCTTC. Amino acids: CASSEQRASSYNEQFF.

As to this clone: At one end, the junction sequence differs from germline, possibly due to a read error. The chain links TRBV7-6 to TRBJ1-1, with D perhaps matching TRBD1 (6 bases). Looked up from germline, CDR1 is SGHVS and CDR2 is FNYEAQ. CDR3 size: 16 residues. The CDR3 DNA reads as TGTGCCGGCAGCTTATTACAGGGCAACATGAACACTGAAGCTTTCTTT. As protein: CAGSLLQGNMNTEAFF.

The gene calls are TRBV19 and TRBJ1-3; 7 bases are shared with TRBD1. This CDR3 has 21 residues. The V and J ends lost 4 bases and 0 bases, in that order; junction bases with no gene match: 21. Germline V gene lookup returns CDR1 LNHDA and CDR2 SQIVND (reference sequence). The CDR3 DNA reads TGTGCCAGTAGTAGTCCACCGGGACAGAGAGCGTTTCAATACTCTGGAAACACCATATATTTT. This encodes CASSSPPGQRAFQYSGNTIYF. Full variable domain (missing parts from reference TRBV19 and TRBJ1-3): DGGITQSPKYLFRKEGQNVTLSCEQNLNHDAMYWYRQDPGQGLRLIYYSQIVNDFQKGDIAEGYSVSREKKESFPLTVTSAQKNPTAFYLCASSSPPGQRAFQYSGNTIYFGEGSWLTVV.

On this clone itself: Other nucleotide sequences in the sample specify the same CDR3. The chain joins TRBV18 to TRBJ2-7; weak D call: TRBD1 (5 bases). V was trimmed by 2 bases and J by 1 base, leaving 6 bases between them. Looked up from germline, CDR1 is KGHSH and CDR2 is LQKENI. The CDR3 is 13 amino acids. The CDR3 reads CASSPDSSYEQYF. In nucleotides, the CDR3 is TGTGCCAGCTCACCAGACAGTTCCTACGAGCAGTACTTC.

V gene TRBV30 combines with J gene TRBJ2-2, with a possible D match to TRBD1 (6 bases). The germline CDR1 and CDR2 sequences are GTSNPN and SVGIG (reference sequence). This CDR3 region has 13 residues. V gave up 4 bases and J gave up 2 bases, with 8 bases separating them. The CDR3 nucleotides read TGTGCCTGGAACAGGGTAAACACCGGGGAGCTGTTTTTT. Amino acid sequence: CAWNRVNTGELFF.

The chain uses TRBV27 and TRBJ2-2; 12 bases fit TRBD1. Per the germline V gene, CDR1 is MNHEY and CDR2 is SMNVEV (reference sequence). J gave up 2 bases and V 4 bases, and 2 bases lay outside the gene matches. CDR3 length: 16 amino acids. Here the CDR3 reads CASSWGQGANTGELFF. CDR3 sequence (DNA): TGTGCCAGCAGTTGGGGACAGGGGGCAAACACCGGGGAGCTGTTTTTT.

CDR3 DNA sequence: TGTGCCATCAGAGAACAACAGGGGGTCGGAGGGACTGAAGCTTTCTTT. It specifies CAIREQQGVGGTEAFF. The chain is built from TRBV10-3 and TRBJ1-1; TRBD1 agrees at 8 bases. The CDR3 covers 16 residues. V lost 6 bases and J lost 5; bases outside the gene matches: 14. CDR1 is ENHRY and CDR2 is SYGVKD in the germline V gene.

The chain uses TRBV4-3 and TRBJ1-4, with 10 bases fitting TRBD1. V shed 3 bases, J shed 7 bases, and the junction held 5 bases outside the gene matches. The CDR3 contains 15 residues. Germline CDR1 reads LGHNA; CDR2 reads YSLEER. The CDR3 DNA follows: TGCGCCAGCAGCCACCAAGACAGGGGGCTTGAAAAACTGTTTTTT. This gives the protein CASSHQDRGLEKLFF.

The chain has TRBV4-1 and TRBJ2-2, with 11 positions matching TRBD2. CDR3 length equals 19 residues. Germline V gene sequence: CDR1 MGHRA, CDR2 YSYEKL. With V trimmed by 6 bases and J by 0 bases, 12 bases remained unmatched. The CDR3 region is CASRYASGGRLANTGELFF. The DNA of the CDR3 is TGCGCCAGCAGATACGCTAGCGGGGGGAGACTCGCGAACACCGGGGAGCTGTTTTTT.

The J gene is TRBJ2-3, the V gene TRBV7-9; D is unresolved. V lost 1 base to trimming and J lost 2 bases, with 10 bases between them. This CDR3 is built from 15 residues. Germline V CDR1 and CDR2: SEHNR, FQNEAQ (reference sequence). CDR3 sequence reads: CASSLGSKLTDTQYF. CDR3 bases: TGTGCCAGCAGCTTAGGTTCGAAGCTCACAGATACGCAGTATTTT.